The 9 T cell receptor beta chains given below trace back to one sample, sequenced in a study of T-cell reconstitution after alpha-beta-depleted transplantation in children. The TCRbeta library was prepared with unique molecular identifiers. TCRdb recomputed calls from the PCR reads with MiXCR, one row per CDR3 protein. The table shows 500,000 to 750,000 distinct CDR3 sequences, with 10% to 15% occurring only once. The source was PBMCs, mostly from graft donor cells, collected 360 days after TCRalphabeta/CD19-depleted stem cell transplant. All receptors derive from a male patient aged 10-17 years who had a stem cell transplant for acute myeloid leukemia, so the T cells may come from the graft donor.

The genes are TRBV20-1 and TRBJ2-1, with TRBD1 as a possible D gene (5 bases). The CDR3 extends over 17 amino acids. Germline-derived CDR1 and CDR2 are DFQATT and SNEGSKA (reference sequence). Between the trimmed V and J ends, which lost 3 bases and 0 bases, there was a span of 18 bases. The chain's CDR3 is CSARTQGYPSSYNEQFF. The CDR3, as DNA: TGCAGTGCTAGGACTCAGGGTTACCCAAGCTCCTACAATGAGCAGTTCTTC.

This chain connects TRBV9 to TRBJ2-1; D call uncertain. The CDR3 is made up of 15 amino acids. Trimming cost V 4 bases and J 6 bases, with 17 bases left between them. Germline V gene data show CDR1 as SGDLS and CDR2 as YYNGEE. CDR3 sequence reads: CASSPPVRPLNEQFF. Written as DNA, the CDR3 is TGTGCCAGCAGCCCCCCCGTTCGGCCTCTCAATGAGCAGTTCTTC.

This clonotype has just a few counts. This chain connects TRBV20-1 to TRBJ1-6, with D maybe TRBD1 (6 bases). The V gene's germline CDR1 is DFQATT and CDR2 SNEGSKA (reference sequence). The CDR3 consists of 15 residues. The V gene lost 1 base and the J gene lost 4 bases, with 11 bases spanning the gap. This CDR3 is CSARVRGLYNSPLHF. The CDR3 region has the DNA TGCAGTGCTAGAGTCAGGGGACTTTATAATTCACCCCTCCACTTT.

There are many counts of this clonotype. The chain is built from TRBV11-2 and TRBJ2-3; 7 bases are shared with TRBD1. V shed 5 bases, J shed 2 bases, and the junction held 7 bases outside the gene matches. The CDR3 consists of 15 residues. Germline assignment: CDR1 SGHAT and CDR2 FQNNGV. The CDR3 region is CASSQPDRATDTQYF. Here the CDR3 DNA reads TGTGCCAGCAGCCAGCCTGACAGGGCCACAGATACGCAGTATTTT.

This sequence joins TRBV12-3 or TRBV12-4 and TRBJ1-2; D is unclear. The CDR3 runs 13 residues. The V and J ends lost 3 bases and 1 base respectively, with 6 bases between them. CDR3 nucleotide sequence: TGTGCCAGCAGTTTTTGGATTAACTATGGCTACACCTTC. The encoded protein is CASSFWINYGYTF.

This clonotype was observed once. In DNA, the CDR3 is TGTGCCAGCAGCCCACGACGGGACAGAGAGACCCAGTACTTC. Encoded protein: CASSPRRDRETQYF. The gene calls are TRBV7-8 and TRBJ2-5; 7 positions match TRBD1. The CDR3 extends over 14 amino acids. Trimming at V came to 5 bases and at J to 4 bases, leaving 7 bases not matched to a gene. Per germline, CDR1 SGHVS and CDR2 FQNEAQ.

The rearrangement joins TRBV6-1 to TRBJ2-2; D ambiguous. Germline CDR1 is MNHNS and CDR2 is SASEGT. Trimming stripped 7 bases from V and 4 bases from J, with 22 bases between. This CDR3 has 17 residues. CDR3 coding DNA: TGTGCCAGCACCTCTTTACCGCGGACCATAGTCACCGGGGAGCTGTTTTTT. Its translation: CASTSLPRTIVTGELFF.

This clonotype appeared a few times. The chain is built from TRBV27 and TRBJ2-6, with D tentatively TRBD1 (6 bases). The CDR3 spans 16 residues. Germline V gene data show CDR1 as MNHEY and CDR2 as SMNVEV (reference sequence). V shed 1 base and J shed 1 base, with 8 bases lying between them. The CDR3 nucleotides are TGTGCCAGCAGTTTATTAACAGGGTCTGGGGCCAACGTCCTGACTTTC. Protein: CASSLLTGSGANVLTF.

The chain has TRBV9 and TRBJ2-1, with 10 bases aligning to TRBD2. V shed 0 bases, J shed 1 base, and the junction held 4 bases outside the gene matches. This CDR3 is built from 17 residues. Per germline, CDR1 SGDLS and CDR2 YYNGEE. The CDR3 loop is CASSVAQLAGSYNEQFF. CDR3 nucleotides: TGTGCCAGCAGCGTAGCTCAACTAGCGGGATCCTACAATGAGCAGTTCTTC.